Included here is one T cell receptor beta chain sequence, with context. Reverse transcription used roughly 0.5 to 1 ug RNA and random hexamers. TCRdb independently ran MiXCR on the immunoSEQ multiplex PCR reads; one entry per CDR3 protein. The sample lists a few hundred thousand distinct CDR3 sequences, more than 85% seen once, with just over 0.08% in the top ten. The CDR3 is made up of 16 amino acids. Germline CDR1 SGDLS, CDR2 YYNGEE. J lost 4 bases, V lost 0 bases, and 6 bases had no gene match. This specimen comes from a study of CD8 T cells in Susac syndrome. The clonotype was recovered from a human donor with multiple sclerosis. The sequenced material came from CD4+ T cells from PBMCs. The rearrangement uses TRBV9 and TRBJ2-3; 9 bases agree with TRBD2. As DNA, the CDR3 is TGTGCCAGCAGCGTAGTCGCGGGGGGGCCCTCAGATACGCAGTATTTT. It encodes CASSVVAGGPSDTQYF.